This passage covers 30 T cell receptor beta chains from one sample sequenced in a study of blood T cell repertoires in COVID-19. Generated by immunoSEQ multiplex PCR, the TCRdb table keeps only in-frame clones and is missing some. The table lists some 460,000 clones, about 90% of them singletons. The sequenced sample was PBMCs or T cells enriched from blood (not recorded which). The receptors were gathered from a woman in her late teens or twenties with acute COVID-19.

This clone was seen more than once but under ten times. The chain combines TRBV10-3 with TRBJ2-5; 8 bases map to TRBD2. In germline, CDR1 is ENHRY, CDR2 SYGVKD. This CDR3 is built from 15 residues. Trimming removed 4 bases from V and 4 bases from J; junction bases left unmatched: 8. The CDR3: CAISGVGGAGETQYF. CDR3 DNA: TGTGCCATCAGTGGGGTCGGGGGGGCAGGAGAGACCCAGTACTTC.

This clone was observed a single time. The chain employs TRBV24-1 and TRBJ2-1; 7 bases agree with TRBD2. Trimming removed 8 bases from V and 7 bases from J; junction bases left unmatched: 13. This CDR3 region has 15 residues. The germline gives CDR1 KGHDR, CDR2 SFDVKD. The CDR3 DNA reads as TGTGCCACCATGGGGTCCAGCGGGGATCGAAATGAGCAGTTCTTC. Encoded protein: CATMGSSGDRNEQFF.

V is TRBV10-1 and J is TRBJ1-6; no clear D gene. V was pared by 8 bases and J by 0 bases, with 5 bases between. There are 13 residues in the CDR3. In germline, CDR1 is WNHNN, CDR2 SYGVQD (reference sequence). CDR3: CASRSSYNSPLHF. CDR3 bases: TGCGCCAGCCGGAGCTCCTATAATTCACCCCTCCACTTT.

The genes are TRBV15 and TRBJ1-2, with a tentative D call TRBD1 (6 bases). V lost 4 bases, J lost 7 bases, and 16 bases lay in between. The CDR3 totals 14 residues. The germline V gene has CDR1 LNHNV and CDR2 YYDKDF (reference sequence). CDR3: CATSIRGGAIGYTF. The CDR3 coding sequence is TGTGCCACCAGCATTCGGGGGGGGGCGATTGGCTACACCTTC.

V usage is TRBV11-2 and J usage is TRBJ1-4; D remains ambiguous. Germline CDR1 SGHAT, CDR2 FQNNGV. The CDR3 loop spans 14 amino acids. V lost 1 base, J lost 2 bases, and 5 bases lay in between. The CDR3 sequence is CASSLGRTNEKLFF. Written as DNA, the CDR3 is TGTGCCAGCAGCTTAGGCAGGACTAATGAAAAACTGTTTTTT.

V is TRBV10-1 and J is TRBJ2-3; unclear D gene. The CDR3 runs to 13 residues. Germline CDR1 reads WNHNN; CDR2 reads SYGVQD (reference sequence). With 0 bases removed from V and 3 bases from J, the gap between germline ends came to 4 bases. CDR3 sequence reads: CASSESRTDTQYF. The CDR3 DNA sequence: TGCGCCAGCAGTGAGTCACGGACAGATACGCAGTATTTT.

This chain links TRBV10-2 with TRBJ2-7; weak D call: TRBD2 (6 bases). The CDR3 is made up of 13 amino acids. The V end was cut by 5 bases, the J end by 3 bases, with 11 bases between. Germline loops: CDR1 WSHSY, CDR2 SAAADI. This CDR3 reads CASSQTGGYEQYF. Written as DNA, the CDR3 is TGCGCCAGCAGTCAGACCGGGGGCTACGAGCAGTACTTC.

The genes are TRBV7-8 and TRBJ2-7; tentative D call: TRBD2 (6 bases). Germline assignment: CDR1 SGHVS and CDR2 FQNEAQ. CDR3 length: 12 amino acids. The ends were cut back, 10 bases at V and 0 bases at J, with 10 bases in the middle. The CDR3 region is CATGGSSYEQYF. CDR3 sequence (DNA): TGTGCCACCGGGGGTAGCTCCTACGAGCAGTACTTC.

The chain is built from TRBV18 and TRBJ2-1; 8 positions agree with TRBD2. Germline CDR1 is KGHSH and CDR2 is LQKENI. This CDR3 has 16 amino acids. The V gene end was trimmed by 0 bases and the J gene end by 4 bases; junction bases not matched to a gene: 5. The CDR3: CASSPPERERYNEQFF. CDR3 in DNA: TGTGCCAGCTCACCACCAGAGCGGGAGCGGTACAATGAGCAGTTCTTC.

This clone was seen only a few times. The chain has TRBV5-1 and TRBJ1-2; 12 positions agree with TRBD1. The CDR3 loop spans 15 amino acids. V was pared by 0 bases and J by 8 bases, with 5 bases of the junction left unmatched. Looked up from germline, CDR1 is SGHRS and CDR2 is YFSETQ. The CDR3 here is CASSLAGTGGEGYTF. The CDR3 DNA reads as TGCGCCAGCAGCTTGGCCGGGACAGGGGGCGAAGGCTACACCTTC.

V and J are TRBV6-6 and TRBJ1-1; the D gene is possibly TRBD1 (6 bases). Trimming removed 4 bases from V and 1 base from J, with 13 bases in between. The CDR3 loop spans 15 amino acids. Germline-derived CDR1 and CDR2 are MNHNY and SVGAGI (reference sequence). The CDR3 bases are TGTGCCAGCAGTTCTACAGGGCGAAAGAACACTGAAGCTTTCTTT. It encodes CASSSTGRKNTEAFF.

This clone was seen a few times. V usage is TRBV2 and J usage is TRBJ1-3; TRBD1 matches 8 bases. The CDR3 loop spans 16 amino acids. Unmatched junction bases numbered 6, after V lost 5 bases and J lost 0 bases. The germline V gene has CDR1 SNHLY and CDR2 FYNNEI. For the CDR3, the DNA is TGTGCCAGCAGTCGGGGACAGGCGGACTCTGGAAACACCATATATTTT. It translates to CASSRGQADSGNTIYF.

CDR3 coding DNA: TGTGCCAGCAGCCAGAAATACCGGGACAGTAAAGAGACCCAGTACTTC. Amino acid sequence: CASSQKYRDSKETQYF. The chain combines TRBV3-1 (or the pseudogene TRBV3-2) with TRBJ2-5; 7 nucleotides line up with TRBD1. The length of the CDR3 is 16 residues. Germline trimming cut 3 bases from V and 3 bases from J; bases unmatched to any gene: 10. Looked up from germline, CDR1 is LGHDT and CDR2 is YNNKEL (reference sequence).

The chain has TRBV2 and TRBJ2-7; a possible D gene is TRBD1 (5 bases). Trimming removed 6 bases at V and 5 bases at J, with 14 bases between. The CDR3 spans 13 residues. Germline V gene lookup returns CDR1 SNHLY and CDR2 FYNNEI. The CDR3: CASRGTGKDEQYF. CDR3 sequence (DNA): TGTGCCAGCAGAGGTACAGGTAAGGACGAGCAGTACTTC.

The V call is TRBV24-1, the J call TRBJ2-1; 7 bases agree with TRBD2. Germline assignment: CDR1 KGHDR and CDR2 SFDVKD. Trimming at V came to 4 bases and at J to 5 bases, leaving 7 bases not matched to a gene. The CDR3 runs to 15 residues. Here the CDR3 DNA reads TGTGCCACCAGTGACAACCGGGACTACAACAATGAGCAGTTCTTC. It translates to CATSDNRDYNNEQFF.

This rearrangement joins TRBV29-1 to TRBJ2-7; D is uncertain. V lost 4 bases and J 5 bases, leaving 15 bases between the germline ends. The CDR3 has 13 amino acids. Germline-derived CDR1 and CDR2 are SQVTM and ANQGSEA. The CDR3 loop is CSVVVGLPHEQYF. The CDR3 nucleotides are TGCAGCGTTGTTGTTGGGCTGCCCCACGAGCAGTACTTC.

The chain is built from TRBV5-4 and TRBJ2-3; D is perhaps TRBD1 (6 bases). V lost 1 base, J lost 0 bases, and 9 bases lay in between. The CDR3 covers 15 residues. Germline loops: CDR1 SGHNT, CDR2 YYREEE (reference sequence). CDR3 in DNA: TGTGCCAGCAGCTTGCGGCAGGGGAGCACAGATACGCAGTATTTT. Amino acids: CASSLRQGSTDTQYF.

The chain has TRBV4-3 and TRBJ1-1; no clear D. CDR3 size: 15 residues. The V and J ends lost 0 bases and 1 base respectively, with 9 bases between them. CDR1 LGHNA and CDR2 YSLEER come from the germline V gene. The CDR3, as DNA: TGCGCCAGCAGCCAAGACAGTGTTCGGAACACTGAAGCTTTCTTT. This gives the protein CASSQDSVRNTEAFF.

The chain has TRBV11-2 and TRBJ2-2; possible D gene TRBD1, 6 bases. The germline gives CDR1 SGHAT, CDR2 FQNNGV. The CDR3 contains 16 residues. The V and J ends lost 2 bases and 7 bases respectively, with 17 bases between them. Here the CDR3 reads CASSLLPSGVGGELFF. As DNA, the CDR3 is TGTGCCAGCAGCTTACTACCCTCAGGGGTCGGCGGGGAGCTGTTTTTT.

The V gene is TRBV6-4, the J gene TRBJ2-7; 8 bases match TRBD2. The CDR3 runs 16 residues. Per the germline V gene, CDR1 is MRHNA and CDR2 is SNTAGT. Germline trimming cut 4 bases from V and 7 bases from J; bases unmatched to any gene: 15. The CDR3 DNA reads TGTGCCAGCAGTGTGCTGCGGGAGGCTATTCTAGGGGAGCAGTACTTC. Its translation: CASSVLREAILGEQYF.

This clone was seen once. The V call is TRBV4-1, the J call TRBJ2-7, with 7 positions matching TRBD1. V lost 0 bases, J lost 3 bases, and 5 bases stayed unmatched. Per the germline V gene, CDR1 is MGHRA and CDR2 is YSYEKL. This CDR3 spans 15 amino acids. CDR3 in amino acids: CASSQESGQIYEQYF. In DNA form, the CDR3 reads TGCGCCAGCAGCCAAGAGTCGGGACAGATCTACGAGCAGTACTTC.

The chain is built from TRBV18 and TRBJ1-5; 8 positions agree with TRBD1. The CDR3 length is 14 residues. Trimming cost V 5 bases and J 1 base; bases outside gene matches: 1. Germline values: CDR1 KGHSH, CDR2 LQKENI. The DNA of the CDR3 is TGTGCCAGCTCAGGGACAGGCAGCAATCAGCCCCAGCATTTT. Translation: CASSGTGSNQPQHF.

The chain uses TRBV6-5 and TRBJ2-5, with D tentatively TRBD1 (5 bases). Looked up from germline, CDR1 is MNHEY and CDR2 is SVGAGI. The CDR3 is 12 residues long. Trimming removed 7 bases from V and 7 bases from J, with 13 bases in between. The CDR3 here is CASTGFQWTQYF. CDR3 DNA: TGTGCCAGCACAGGGTTCCAATGGACCCAGTACTTC.

The rearrangement uses TRBV5-8 and TRBJ2-7, with D possibly being TRBD2 (7 bases). Germline CDR1 reads SGHTS; CDR2 reads YDEGEE. Trimming pared 5 bases from V and 2 bases from J, leaving 14 bases between. CDR3 size: 14 residues. The CDR3 here is CASRRGRRPYEQYF. CDR3 nucleotide sequence: TGTGCCAGCAGGCGGGGGCGCAGGCCCTACGAGCAGTACTTC.

V gene TRBV19 combines with J gene TRBJ1-1; TRBD1 agrees at 7 bases. Looked up from germline, CDR1 is LNHDA and CDR2 is SQIVND (reference sequence). V trimming: 2 bases; J trimming: 0 bases; junction bases outside the gene matches: 0. The CDR3 spans 14 residues. CDR3 in amino acids: CASSITGVNTEAFF. The CDR3 DNA sequence: TGTGCCAGTAGTATAACAGGGGTGAACACTGAAGCTTTCTTT.

The gene calls are TRBV5-4 and TRBJ1-3, with 10 bases identical to TRBD1. Germline CDR1 reads SGHNT; CDR2 reads YYREEE (reference sequence). The V and J ends lost 0 bases and 5 bases, in that order; junction bases with no gene match: 2. CDR3 length: 15 amino acids. The DNA for the CDR3 is TGTGCCAGCAGCTTGGCGGGACAGGGGAGAAACACCATATATTTT. Translated: CASSLAGQGRNTIYF.

The chain combines TRBV28 with TRBJ1-2; 9 bases agree with TRBD1. Germline lookup yields CDR1 MDHEN and CDR2 SYDVKM. Trimming took 6 bases from V and 5 from J; bases not matched to a gene: 4. CDR3 length equals 13 residues. CDR3 DNA sequence: TGTGCCAGCAGAGACGACAGGGGGTATGGCTACACCTTC. The encoded protein is CASRDDRGYGYTF.

The V and J genes are TRBV27 and TRBJ1-2, with 7 nucleotides matching TRBD1. CDR1 and CDR2 (germline): MNHEY, SMNVEV (reference sequence). This CDR3 comprises 16 residues. The junction had 16 bases not matched to a gene; V was cut back by 4 bases and J by 8 bases. This CDR3 reads CASSSTPTGFFFGYTF. DNA for the CDR3: TGTGCCAGCAGTTCAACCCCGACAGGGTTCTTTTTCGGCTACACCTTC.

V usage is TRBV29-1 and J usage is TRBJ1-1, with D uncertain. The CDR3 spans 12 residues. Looked up from germline, CDR1 is SQVTM and CDR2 is ANQGSEA. V gave up 4 bases and J gave up 3 bases, with 9 bases separating them. CDR3 in DNA: TGCAGCGTTGCTTTTATTTACACTGAAGCTTTCTTT. Amino acids: CSVAFIYTEAFF.

The chain combines TRBV12-3 or TRBV12-4 with TRBJ1-1, with D hard to call. The CDR3 sequence is 13 residues long. Between the trimmed V and J ends, which lost 4 bases and 5 bases, there was a span of 11 bases. CDR3 in DNA: TGTGCCAGCAGTTGGCGGGGTAGAACTGAAGCTTTCTTT. Translation: CASSWRGRTEAFF.